Each of the 8 T cell receptor beta chains below was sequenced from the same sample in a study of blood T cell repertoires in COVID-19. This table comes from immunoSEQ multiplex PCR, and its TCRdb copy is limited to in-frame clones, with some not included. In the table there are around 240,000 clones, about nine tenths of which are singletons. Material: PBMCs or T cells enriched from blood (not recorded which). The source is a human donor in a cohort exposed to, infected with or recovered from COVID-19 (not recorded which). The donor label of this sample is uncertain.

J is TRBJ1-3 and V is TRBV5-1, with 8 positions matching TRBD1. CDR3 length equals 16 residues. Germline CDR1 reads SGHRS; CDR2 reads YFSETQ. V was pared by 3 bases and J by 2 bases, with 7 bases of the junction left unmatched. CDR3 amino acids: CASSYGQGLTGNTIYF. The CDR3 DNA follows: TGCGCCAGCAGCTACGGACAGGGATTAACTGGAAACACCATATATTTT.

CDR3 in DNA: TGTGCCAGCAGTCGTTACTCTCTAGCGGGGGATACCAATGAGCAGTTCTTC. Protein sequence: CASSRYSLAGDTNEQFF. The chain employs TRBV6-6 and TRBJ2-1; TRBD2 matches 10 bases. Germline-derived CDR1 and CDR2 are MNHNY and SVGAGI (reference sequence). The CDR3 has 17 amino acids. After removal of 5 bases from V and 6 bases from J, the junction contained 13 bases not matched to a gene.

The gene calls are TRBV11-2 and TRBJ2-1; perhaps TRBD2 as D (7 bases). Trimming cost V 1 base and J 0 bases, with 16 bases left between them. CDR1 and CDR2 (germline): SGHAT, FQNNGV. This CDR3 has 18 amino acids. CDR3 sequence: CASSLVGGAGNSYNEQFF. CDR3 sequence (DNA): TGTGCCAGCAGCTTAGTGGGGGGGGCAGGGAACTCCTACAATGAGCAGTTCTTC.

The chain recombines TRBV7-2 with TRBJ1-2; TRBD1 matches 7 bases. V was pared by 4 bases and J by 3 bases, with 5 bases of the junction left unmatched. This CDR3 comprises 14 residues. Per germline, CDR1 SGHTA and CDR2 FQGNSA. CDR3 in DNA: TGTGCCAGCAGCTCCGAGGGACAGTACTATGGCTACACCTTC. Protein product: CASSSEGQYYGYTF.

The V gene is TRBV4-2, the J gene TRBJ2-3, with 11 bases matching TRBD2. With 0 bases clipped from V and 0 bases from J, the junction kept 5 bases outside the gene matches. The germline V gene encodes CDR1 LGHNA and CDR2 YNFKEQ. The CDR3 extends over 18 amino acids. The CDR3, as DNA: TGTGCCAGCAGCCAAGATTTCCTAGCGGGGGGTAGCACAGATACGCAGTATTTT. The encoded protein is CASSQDFLAGGSTDTQYF.

The rearrangement uses TRBV18 and TRBJ2-2, with a tentative D call TRBD2 (5 bases). The V end was cut by 6 bases, the J end by 4 bases, with 12 bases between. CDR3 size: 14 residues. Germline CDR1 is KGHSH and CDR2 is LQKENI. CDR3 amino acids: CASSARGGTGELFF. The DNA for the CDR3 is TGTGCCAGCTCTGCCCGGGGTGGCACCGGGGAGCTGTTTTTT. The full variable domain, completed using reference TRBV18 and TRBJ2-2, is NAGVMQNPRHLVRRRGQEARLRCSPMKGHSHVYWYRQLPEEGLKFMVYLQKENIIDESGMPKERFSAEFPKEGPSILRIQQVVRGDSAAYFCASSARGGTGELFFGEGSRLTVL.

The V gene is TRBV9, the J gene TRBJ1-2; no definite D call. The V gene lost 0 bases and the J gene lost 1 base, with 16 bases spanning the gap. This CDR3 contains 17 residues. The V gene's germline CDR1 is SGDLS and CDR2 YYNGEE. CDR3 region: CASSVAPWELLNYGYTF. The CDR3 bases are TGTGCCAGCAGCGTAGCTCCCTGGGAGCTGCTTAACTATGGCTACACCTTC.

The V call is TRBV7-9, the J call TRBJ1-2, with 12 bases that match TRBD1. J was trimmed by 8 bases and V by 4 bases; bases with no gene match: 8. The CDR3 contains 15 residues. In germline, CDR1 is SEHNR, CDR2 FQNEAQ (reference sequence). DNA for the CDR3: TGTGCCAGCAGCTCCCAGGGACAGGGGGCGGGAGGCTACACCTTC. Its protein product is CASSSQGQGAGGYTF. Combining the CDR3 with reference TRBV7-9 and TRBJ1-2 gives the whole variable domain DTGVSQNPRHKITKRGQNVTFRCDPISEHNRLYWYRQTLGQGPEFLTYFQNEAQLEKSRLLSDRFSAERPKGSFSTLEIQRTEQGDSAMYLCASSSQGQGAGGYTFGSGTRLTVV.